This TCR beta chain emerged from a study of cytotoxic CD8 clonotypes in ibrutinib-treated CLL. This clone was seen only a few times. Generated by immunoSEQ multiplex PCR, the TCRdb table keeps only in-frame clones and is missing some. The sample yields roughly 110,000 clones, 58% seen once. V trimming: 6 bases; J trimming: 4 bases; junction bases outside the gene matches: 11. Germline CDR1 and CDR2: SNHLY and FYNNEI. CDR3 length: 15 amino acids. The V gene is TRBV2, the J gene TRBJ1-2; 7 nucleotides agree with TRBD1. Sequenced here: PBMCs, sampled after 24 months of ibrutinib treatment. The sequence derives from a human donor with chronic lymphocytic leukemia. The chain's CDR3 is CASSEYRGKIYGYTF. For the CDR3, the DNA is TGTGCCAGCAGCGAATACAGGGGAAAGATCTATGGCTACACCTTC.